This is a list of T cell receptor beta chains from one sample in a study of blood T cell repertoires in COVID-19. This table comes from immunoSEQ multiplex PCR, and its TCRdb copy is limited to in-frame clones, with some not included. The sample lists some 320,000 clones, 90% occurring once. Sequenced: PBMCs or T cells enriched from blood (not recorded which). The origin of the receptors is a woman under 40 who had been exposed to COVID-19. Each CDR3 is given with its conserved first and last residue. D genes are given only for firm matches. Part of the rows lack a size; the others show once, few, many or a class for expanded clones.

>NA|TRBV6-5|TRBJ1-1|NA
CASNGASGTEAFF
TGTGCCAGCAATGGGGCATCAGGCACTGAAGCTTTCTTT
>NA|TRBV4-1|TRBJ2-7|NA
CASSQAGGLSYEQYF
TGCGCCAGCAGCCAAGCGGGGGGCCTCTCCTACGAGCAGTACTTC
>NA|TRBV15|TRBJ2-3|NA
CATSRDKTDRKTDTQYF
TGTGCCACCAGCAGAGATAAGACTGACAGAAAGACAGATACGCAGTATTTT
>NA|TRBV9|TRBJ1-2|NA
CASSVASRGYGYTF
TGTGCCAGCAGCGTAGCTTCCCGAGGGTACGGCTACACCTTC
>NA|TRBV11-2|TRBJ1-2|NA
CASSLGRGRPNYGYTF
TGTGCCAGCAGCTTAGGGAGGGGACGTCCTAACTATGGCTACACCTTC
>NA|TRBV5-1|TRBJ2-7|NA
CASSLSGPYEQYF
TGCGCCAGCAGCCTGTCTGGCCCCTACGAGCAGTACTTC
>NA|TRBV27|TRBJ2-7|NA
CASSLLGTPYEQYF
TGTGCCAGCAGTTTACTCGGGACACCCTACGAGCAGTACTTC
>NA|TRBV3-1/TRBV3-2|TRBJ2-7|NA
CASSPQGTRRSYEQYF
TGTGCCAGCAGCCCACAGGGTACTAGGCGCTCCTACGAGCAGTACTTC
>NA|TRBV30|TRBJ1-2|NA
CAWSKGANYGYTF
TGTGCCTGGAGTAAGGGGGCTAACTATGGCTACACCTTC
>NA|TRBV2|TRBJ2-7|TRBD2
CASSGPIAGASYEQYF
TGTGCCAGCAGCGGGCCTATAGCGGGGGCCTCCTACGAGCAGTACTTC
>NA|TRBV12-3/TRBV12-4|TRBJ1-2|TRBD1
CASSSGQNYGYTF
TGTGCCAGCAGCTCGGGACAGAACTATGGCTACACCTTC
>NA|TRBV3-1/TRBV3-2|TRBJ1-2|NA
CASSQLGTPRGGDGYTF
TGTGCCAGCAGCCAATTAGGTACGCCACGCGGGGGCGATGGCTACACCTTC
>NA|TRBV20-1|TRBJ2-7|NA
CSASRQSMGPEQYF
TGCAGTGCTAGTCGACAGTCTATGGGGCCCGAGCAGTACTTC
>NA|TRBV7-2|TRBJ1-2|TRBD1
CASSKNRGREDGYTF
TGTGCCAGCAGCAAAAACAGGGGGCGCGAAGATGGCTACACCTTC
>NA|TRBV24-1|TRBJ2-3|NA
CATSYGQGREDTQYF
TGTGCCACCAGCTACGGGCAGGGTCGTGAAGATACGCAGTATTTT
>NA|TRBV7-9|TRBJ2-7|TRBD1
CASSLVRTGGYEQYF
TGTGCCAGCAGCTTGGTGAGGACAGGGGGCTACGAGCAGTACTTC
>NA|TRBV18|TRBJ1-1|NA
CASSPRNTEAFF
TGTGCCAGCTCACCGAGAAACACTGAAGCTTTCTTT
>NA|TRBV30|TRBJ1-2|NA
CAWVRVNYGYTF
TGTGCCTGGGTTCGGGTTAACTATGGCTACACCTTC
>NA|TRBV9|TRBJ1-1|NA
CASSAGYRVGDTEAFF
TGTGCCAGCAGCGCTGGCTACAGGGTGGGGGACACTGAAGCTTTCTTT
>NA|TRBV6-2/TRBV6-3|TRBJ1-5|TRBD1
CASSYENDRGPNQPQHF
TGTGCCAGCAGTTACGAGAATGACAGGGGGCCAAATCAGCCCCAGCATTTT
>NA|TRBV19|TRBJ2-7|NA
CASSTLPGQLYEQYF
TGTGCCAGTAGTACCCTACCGGGACAACTCTACGAGCAGTACTTC
>NA|TRBV29-1|TRBJ2-7|NA
CSVEEPGGWGTYEQYF
TGCAGCGTTGAAGAGCCCGGGGGTTGGGGGACTTACGAGCAGTACTTC
>NA|TRBV5-1|TRBJ1-6|NA
CASSLRQSSYNSPLHF
TGCGCCAGCAGCCTCCGACAGAGCTCCTATAATTCACCCCTCCACTTT
>NA|TRBV3-1/TRBV3-2|TRBJ1-1|NA
CASSQFGGVAEAFF
TGTGCCAGCAGCCAATTTGGGGGGGTTGCTGAAGCTTTCTTT
>NA|TRBV7-9|TRBJ2-7|NA
CASSYIREPSYEQYF
TGTGCCAGCAGCTACATCAGGGAACCCTCCTACGAGCAGTACTTC
>NA|TRBV5-8|TRBJ2-1|NA
CASSLRESYNEQFF
TGTGCCAGCAGCTTGCGGGAATCCTACAATGAGCAGTTCTTC
>NA|TRBV4-1|TRBJ2-1|TRBD2
CASSNLAGGPGNEQFF
TGCGCCAGCAGTAATCTAGCGGGGGGGCCCGGCAATGAGCAGTTCTTC
>once|TRBV3-1/TRBV3-2|TRBJ2-7|TRBD1
CASSPSGQAPPYF
TGTGCCAGCAGCCCATCCGGACAGGCACCGCCGTACTTC
>NA|TRBV5-1|TRBJ1-5|TRBD1
CASSWWTGNNQPQHF
TGCGCCAGCAGCTGGTGGACAGGGAACAATCAGCCCCAGCATTTT
>NA|TRBV4-2|TRBJ1-5|NA
CASSQEWTANQPQHF
TGTGCCAGCAGCCAAGAATGGACTGCTAATCAGCCCCAGCATTTT
>NA|TRBV4-2|TRBJ2-7|TRBD2
CASSQGQRGDYEQYF
TGTGCCAGCAGCCAAGGCCAGCGGGGGGACTACGAGCAGTACTTC
>NA|TRBV11-3|TRBJ1-2|NA
CASRIVEGKFEAYGYTF
TGTGCCAGCAGAATCGTGGAGGGAAAGTTCGAAGCCTATGGCTACACCTTC
>once|TRBV4-1|TRBJ2-6|TRBD1
CASSQDSSSGQGDPGANVLTF
TGCGCCAGCAGCCAAGACTCCTCATCTGGACAGGGGGACCCTGGGGCCAACGTCCTGACTTTC
>NA|TRBV5-1|TRBJ2-3|TRBD1
CASSLPRTGFTDTQYF
TGCGCCAGCAGCCTCCCCCGGACAGGTTTCACAGATACGCAGTATTTT
>NA|TRBV29-1|TRBJ1-1|TRBD1
CSVLGQVNTEAFF
TGCAGCGTCCTGGGACAGGTGAACACTGAAGCTTTCTTT
>NA|TRBV5-1|TRBJ2-5|TRBD2
CASSYGLAGLQETQYF
TGCGCCAGCAGCTACGGACTAGCGGGATTACAAGAGACCCAGTACTTC
>NA|TRBV7-2|TRBJ2-7|TRBD1
CASSPLTGTGSHEQYF
TGTGCCAGCAGCCCCCTTACCGGGACAGGGTCACACGAGCAGTACTTC
>NA|TRBV5-4|TRBJ1-2|TRBD1
CASSTRTGNYGYTF
TGTGCCAGCAGCACAAGGACAGGAAACTATGGCTACACCTTC
>NA|TRBV19|TRBJ2-7|TRBD2
CASSTPRAGVYEQYF
TGTGCCAGTAGTACCCCTCGAGCGGGGGTCTACGAGCAGTACTTC
>once|TRBV27|TRBJ2-7|NA
CASRQGSYEQYF
TGTGCCAGCAGACAGGGTAGCTACGAGCAGTACTTC
>NA|TRBV7-2|TRBJ1-2|NA
CASSPGLGQALGYTF
TGTGCCAGCAGCCCCGGACTAGGGCAAGCTCTCGGCTACACCTTC
>NA|TRBV27|TRBJ1-1|TRBD1
CASSYVSGGITEAFF
TGTGCCAGCAGCTACGTGTCAGGGGGTATAACTGAAGCTTTCTTT
>NA|TRBV29-1|TRBJ1-5|TRBD1
CSAGQGGNQPQHF
TGCAGCGCCGGACAGGGCGGCAATCAGCCCCAGCATTTT
>NA|TRBV5-1|TRBJ2-1|TRBD2
CASRRGGEEQFF
TGCGCCAGCAGGCGGGGGGGCGAGGAGCAGTTCTTC
>NA|TRBV9|TRBJ2-7|NA
CASSVVPGPAYEQYF
TGTGCCAGCAGCGTAGTCCCAGGCCCGGCCTACGAGCAGTACTTC
>NA|TRBV4-1|TRBJ2-2|NA
CASSPYQGAGELFF
TGCGCCAGCAGCCCTTATCAAGGGGCCGGGGAGCTGTTTTTT
>NA|TRBV19|TRBJ1-6|NA
CAKAECLLAPLHF
TGTGCCAAAGCGGAATGCCTTCTGGCACCCCTCCACTTT
>NA|TRBV18|TRBJ1-1|NA
CASSLRGDTEAFF
TGTGCCAGCTCACTGCGGGGAGACACTGAAGCTTTCTTT
>once|TRBV7-8|TRBJ1-1|NA
CASSLRDRNTEAFF
TGTGCCAGCAGCTTAAGAGACAGGAACACTGAAGCTTTCTTT
>NA|TRBV6-2/TRBV6-3|TRBJ2-1|NA
CASSYPGMAIGEQFF
TGTGCCAGCAGTTACCCCGGGATGGCGATTGGTGAGCAGTTCTTC